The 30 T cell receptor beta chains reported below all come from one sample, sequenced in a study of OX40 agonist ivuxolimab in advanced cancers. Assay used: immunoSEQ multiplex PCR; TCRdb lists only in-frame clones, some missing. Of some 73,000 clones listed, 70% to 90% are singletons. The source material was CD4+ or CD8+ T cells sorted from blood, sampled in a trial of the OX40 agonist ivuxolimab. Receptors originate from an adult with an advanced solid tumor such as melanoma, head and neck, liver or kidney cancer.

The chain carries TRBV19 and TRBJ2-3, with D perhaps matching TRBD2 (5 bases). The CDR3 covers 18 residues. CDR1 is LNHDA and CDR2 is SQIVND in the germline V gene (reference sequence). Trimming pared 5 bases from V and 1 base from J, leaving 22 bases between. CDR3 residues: CASSGPLEPGIRTDTQYF. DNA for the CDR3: TGTGCCAGTAGTGGACCCCTAGAGCCGGGGATCCGCACAGATACGCAGTATTTT.

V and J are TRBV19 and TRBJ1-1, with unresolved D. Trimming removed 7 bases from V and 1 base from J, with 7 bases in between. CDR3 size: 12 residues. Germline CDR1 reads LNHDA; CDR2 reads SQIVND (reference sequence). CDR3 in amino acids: CASNLGNTEAFF. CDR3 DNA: TGTGCCAGTAATCTGGGGAACACTGAAGCTTTCTTT.

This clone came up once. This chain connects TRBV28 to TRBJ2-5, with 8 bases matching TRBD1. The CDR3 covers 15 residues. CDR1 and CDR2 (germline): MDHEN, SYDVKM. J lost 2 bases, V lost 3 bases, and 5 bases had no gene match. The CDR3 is CASSFSGQGQETQYF. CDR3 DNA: TGTGCCAGCAGTTTCTCCGGACAGGGTCAAGAGACCCAGTACTTC.

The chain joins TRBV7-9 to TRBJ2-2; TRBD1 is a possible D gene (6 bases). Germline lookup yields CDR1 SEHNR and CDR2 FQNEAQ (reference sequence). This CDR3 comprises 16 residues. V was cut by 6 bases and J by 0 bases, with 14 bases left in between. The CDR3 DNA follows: TGTGCCAGCAGACCCCTAACAGGGACGAACACCGGGGAGCTGTTTTTT. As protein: CASRPLTGTNTGELFF.

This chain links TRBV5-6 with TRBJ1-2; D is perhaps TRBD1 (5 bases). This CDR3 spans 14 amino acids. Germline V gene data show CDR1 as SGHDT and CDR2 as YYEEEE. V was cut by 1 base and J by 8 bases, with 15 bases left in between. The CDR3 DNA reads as TGTGCCAGCAGCTTGATTAGACAGACGACCGGCTACACCTTC. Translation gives CASSLIRQTTGYTF. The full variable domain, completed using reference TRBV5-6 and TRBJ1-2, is DAGVTQSPTHLIKTRGQQVTLRCSPKSGHDTVSWYQQALGQGPQFIFQYYEEEERQRGNFPDRFSGHQFPNYSSELNVNALLLGDSALYLCASSLIRQTTGYTFGSGTRLTVV.

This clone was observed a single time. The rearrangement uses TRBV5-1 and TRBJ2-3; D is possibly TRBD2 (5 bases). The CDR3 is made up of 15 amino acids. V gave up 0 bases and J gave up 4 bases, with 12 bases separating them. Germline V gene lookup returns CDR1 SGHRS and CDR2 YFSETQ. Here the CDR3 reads CASSLGLAGADTQYF. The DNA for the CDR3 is TGCGCCAGCAGCTTGGGTCTAGCCGGGGCAGATACGCAGTATTTT.

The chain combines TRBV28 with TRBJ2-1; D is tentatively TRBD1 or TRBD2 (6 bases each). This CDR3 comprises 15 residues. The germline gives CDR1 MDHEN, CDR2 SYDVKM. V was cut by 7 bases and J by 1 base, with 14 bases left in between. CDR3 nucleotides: TGTGCCAGCAAACAGGGAGGTGGTTCCTACAATGAGCAGTTCTTC. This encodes CASKQGGGSYNEQFF.

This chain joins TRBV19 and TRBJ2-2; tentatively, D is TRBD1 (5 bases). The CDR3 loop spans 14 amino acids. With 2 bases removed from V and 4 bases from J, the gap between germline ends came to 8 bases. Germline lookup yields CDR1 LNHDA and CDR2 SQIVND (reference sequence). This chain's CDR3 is CASSIFQGTGELFF. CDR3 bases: TGTGCCAGTAGTATATTCCAGGGCACCGGGGAGCTGTTTTTT.

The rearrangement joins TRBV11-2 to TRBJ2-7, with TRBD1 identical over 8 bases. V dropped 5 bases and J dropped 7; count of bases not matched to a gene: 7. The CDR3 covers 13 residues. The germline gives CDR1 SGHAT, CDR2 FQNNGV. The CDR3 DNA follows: TGTGCCAGCAGCCCCGGACAGGGCCGGGAGCAGTACTTC. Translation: CASSPGQGREQYF.

For the CDR3, the DNA is TGTGCCTGGAGTAGGAGACAGGGGGCCCACACCGGGGAGCTGTTTTTT. Encoded protein: CAWSRRQGAHTGELFF. This chain uses TRBV30 with TRBJ2-2, with TRBD1 matching 10 bases. Unmatched junction bases numbered 6, after V lost 2 bases and J lost 3 bases. Germline CDR1 reads GTSNPN; CDR2 reads SVGIG (reference sequence). This CDR3 region has 16 residues.

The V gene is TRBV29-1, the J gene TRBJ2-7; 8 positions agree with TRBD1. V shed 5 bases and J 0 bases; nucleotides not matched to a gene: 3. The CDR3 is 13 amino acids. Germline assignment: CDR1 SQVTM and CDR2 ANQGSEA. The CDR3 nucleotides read TGCAGCGTTACAGGGGGGAGCTCCTACGAGCAGTACTTC. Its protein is CSVTGGSSYEQYF.

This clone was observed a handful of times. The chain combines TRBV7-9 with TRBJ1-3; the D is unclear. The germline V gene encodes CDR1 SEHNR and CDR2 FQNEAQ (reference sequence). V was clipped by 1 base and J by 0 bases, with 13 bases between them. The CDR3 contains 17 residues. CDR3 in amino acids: CASSLDHSSRSGNTIYF. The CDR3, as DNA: TGTGCCAGCAGCTTAGATCACTCCTCTCGCTCTGGAAACACCATATATTTT.

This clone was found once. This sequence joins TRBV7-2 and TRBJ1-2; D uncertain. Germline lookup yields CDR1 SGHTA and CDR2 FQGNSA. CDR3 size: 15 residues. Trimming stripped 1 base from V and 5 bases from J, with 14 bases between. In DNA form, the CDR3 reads TGTGCCAGCAGCTTAGATGCGAGATTCGGGTATGGCTACACCTTC. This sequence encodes CASSLDARFGYGYTF.

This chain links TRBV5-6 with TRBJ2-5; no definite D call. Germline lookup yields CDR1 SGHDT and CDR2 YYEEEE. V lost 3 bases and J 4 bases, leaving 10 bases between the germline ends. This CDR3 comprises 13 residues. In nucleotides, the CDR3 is TGTGCCAGCAGCTCTTTCTACGGAGAGACCCAGTACTTC. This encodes CASSSFYGETQYF.

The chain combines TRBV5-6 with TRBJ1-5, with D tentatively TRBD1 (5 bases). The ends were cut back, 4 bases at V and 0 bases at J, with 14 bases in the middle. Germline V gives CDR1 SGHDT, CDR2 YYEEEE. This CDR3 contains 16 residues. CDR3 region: CASSPAGPYSNQPQHF. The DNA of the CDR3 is TGTGCCAGCAGCCCGGCGGGACCGTATAGCAATCAGCCCCAGCATTTT.

In nucleotides, the CDR3 is TGTGCCAGTAGTCCACAGGGGGACTCACAGAGCTACACCTTC. It yields the protein CASSPQGDSQSYTF. The chain is built from TRBV19 and TRBJ1-2; the match to TRBD1 covers 8 bases. The CDR3 runs 14 residues. V lost 5 bases to trimming and J lost 9 bases; unmatched junction nucleotides: 11. The germline CDR1 and CDR2 sequences are LNHDA and SQIVND (reference sequence).

The CDR3 spells CASSDRLAGVGNEQFF. For the CDR3, the DNA is TGTGCCAGCAGCGACCGACTAGCGGGAGTGGGCAATGAGCAGTTCTTC. This chain connects TRBV7-2 to TRBJ2-1, with 12 bases identical to TRBD2. This CDR3 is built from 16 residues. J was trimmed by 6 bases and V by 5 bases; bases with no gene match: 8. The germline gives CDR1 SGHTA, CDR2 FQGNSA.

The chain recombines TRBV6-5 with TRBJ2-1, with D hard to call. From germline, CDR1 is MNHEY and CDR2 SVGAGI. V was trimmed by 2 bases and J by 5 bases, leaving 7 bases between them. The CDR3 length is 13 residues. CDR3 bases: TGTGCCAGCAGTTACCCGCCCAACAATGAGCAGTTCTTC. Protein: CASSYPPNNEQFF.

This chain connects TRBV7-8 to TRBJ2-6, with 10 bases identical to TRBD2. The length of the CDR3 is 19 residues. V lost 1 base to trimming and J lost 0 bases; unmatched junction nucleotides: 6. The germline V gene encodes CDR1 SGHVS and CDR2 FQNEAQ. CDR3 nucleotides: TGTGCCAGCAGCTTAGGGGGGACTAGCGTTTACTCTGGGGCCAACGTCCTGACTTTC. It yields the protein CASSLGGTSVYSGANVLTF. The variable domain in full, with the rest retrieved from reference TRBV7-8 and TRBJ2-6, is GAGVSQSPRYKVAKRGQDVALRCDPISGHVSLFWYQQALGQGPEFLTYFQNEAQLDKSGLPSDRFFAERPEGSVSTLKIQRTQQEDSAVYLCASSLGGTSVYSGANVLTFGAGSRLTVL.

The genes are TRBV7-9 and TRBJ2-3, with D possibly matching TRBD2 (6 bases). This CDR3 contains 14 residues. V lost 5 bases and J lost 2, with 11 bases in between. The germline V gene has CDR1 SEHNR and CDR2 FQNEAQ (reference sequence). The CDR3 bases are TGTGCCAGCAGCGCAGGAGGGGACACAGATACGCAGTATTTT. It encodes CASSAGGDTDTQYF.

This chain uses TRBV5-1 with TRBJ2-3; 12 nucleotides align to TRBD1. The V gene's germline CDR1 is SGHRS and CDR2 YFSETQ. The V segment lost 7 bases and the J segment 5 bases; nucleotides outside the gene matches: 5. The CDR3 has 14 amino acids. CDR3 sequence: CASERDRGQDTQYF. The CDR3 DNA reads TGCGCCAGCGAAAGGGACAGGGGGCAAGATACGCAGTATTTT. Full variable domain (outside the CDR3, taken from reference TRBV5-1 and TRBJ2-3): KAGVTQTPRYLIKTRGQQVTLSCSPISGHRSVSWYQQTPGQGLQFLFEYFSETQRNKGNFPGRFSGRQFSNSRSEMNVSTLELGDSALYLCASERDRGQDTQYFGPGTRLTVL.

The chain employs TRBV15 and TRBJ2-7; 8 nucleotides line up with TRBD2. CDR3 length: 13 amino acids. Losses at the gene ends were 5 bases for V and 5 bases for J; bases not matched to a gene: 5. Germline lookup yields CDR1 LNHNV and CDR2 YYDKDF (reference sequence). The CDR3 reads CATSLTSVDEQYF. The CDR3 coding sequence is TGTGCCACCAGCTTGACTAGCGTCGACGAGCAGTACTTC.

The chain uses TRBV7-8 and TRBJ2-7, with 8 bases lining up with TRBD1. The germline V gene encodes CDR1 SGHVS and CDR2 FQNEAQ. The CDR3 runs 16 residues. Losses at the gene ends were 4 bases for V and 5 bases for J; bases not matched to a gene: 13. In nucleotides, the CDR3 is TGTGCCAGCAGCTCCCTTAGGGGACAGGTCGGGAACGAGCAGTACTTC. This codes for CASSSLRGQVGNEQYF. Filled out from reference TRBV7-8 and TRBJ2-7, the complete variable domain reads GAGVSQSPRYKVAKRGQDVALRCDPISGHVSLFWYQQALGQGPEFLTYFQNEAQLDKSGLPSDRFFAERPEGSVSTLKIQRTQQEDSAVYLCASSSLRGQVGNEQYFGPGTRLTVT.

CDR3 loop: CASSWTASGDGYTF. The CDR3 nucleotides read TGTGCCAGCAGCTGGACAGCGTCCGGCGATGGCTACACCTTC. The rearrangement links TRBV11-3 to TRBJ1-2; D possibly corresponds to TRBD1 (6 bases). With 4 bases removed from V and 6 bases from J, the gap between germline ends came to 15 bases. Germline assignment: CDR1 SGHNT and CDR2 YENEEA. The CDR3 is 14 residues long.

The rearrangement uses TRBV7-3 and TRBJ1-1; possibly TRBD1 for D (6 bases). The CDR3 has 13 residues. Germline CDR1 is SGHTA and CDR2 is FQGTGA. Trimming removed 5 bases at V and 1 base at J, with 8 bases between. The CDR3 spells CASSQGGNTEAFF. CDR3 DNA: TGTGCCAGCAGCCAAGGGGGGAACACTGAAGCTTTCTTT.

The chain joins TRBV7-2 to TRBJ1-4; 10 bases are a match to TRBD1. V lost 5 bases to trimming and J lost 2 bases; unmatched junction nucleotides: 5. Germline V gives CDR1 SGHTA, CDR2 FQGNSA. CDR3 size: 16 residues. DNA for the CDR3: TGTGCCAGCAGCGTAGACAGGGGGCGGACTAATGAAAAACTGTTTTTT. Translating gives CASSVDRGRTNEKLFF.

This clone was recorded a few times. The CDR3 DNA is TGCGCCAGCAGCCAAGCCAGGGGGCCTGGGGCCAACGTCCTGACTTTC. Residues: CASSQARGPGANVLTF. The V call is TRBV4-1, the J call TRBJ2-6; 8 bases align to TRBD1. Per the germline V gene, CDR1 is MGHRA and CDR2 is YSYEKL. J lost 2 bases, V lost 1 base, and 1 base had no gene match. The CDR3 consists of 16 residues.

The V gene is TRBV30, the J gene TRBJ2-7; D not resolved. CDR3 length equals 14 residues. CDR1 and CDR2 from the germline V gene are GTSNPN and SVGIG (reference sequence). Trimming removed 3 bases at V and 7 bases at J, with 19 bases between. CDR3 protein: CAWSRTGPEREQYF. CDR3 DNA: TGTGCCTGGAGCCGAACCGGACCCGAACGGGAGCAGTACTTC.

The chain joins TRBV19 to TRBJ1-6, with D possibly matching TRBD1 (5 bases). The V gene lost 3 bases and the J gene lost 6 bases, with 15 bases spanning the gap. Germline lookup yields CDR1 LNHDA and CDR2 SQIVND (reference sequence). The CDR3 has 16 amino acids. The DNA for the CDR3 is TGTGCCAGTAGTATCCAGGGTCTCATCGGTAATTCACCCCTCCACTTT. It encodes CASSIQGLIGNSPLHF. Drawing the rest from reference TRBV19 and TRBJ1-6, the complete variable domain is DGGITQSPKYLFRKEGQNVTLSCEQNLNHDAMYWYRQDPGQGLRLIYYSQIVNDFQKGDIAEGYSVSREKKESFPLTVTSAQKNPTAFYLCASSIQGLIGNSPLHFGNGTRLTVT.

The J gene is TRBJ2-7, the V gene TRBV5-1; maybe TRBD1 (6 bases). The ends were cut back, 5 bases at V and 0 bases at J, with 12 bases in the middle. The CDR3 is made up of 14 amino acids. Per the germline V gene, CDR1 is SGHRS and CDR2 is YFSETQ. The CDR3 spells CASRRADSSYEQYF. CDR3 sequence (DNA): TGCGCCAGCAGACGAGCGGACAGCTCCTACGAGCAGTACTTC.